The 4 T cell receptor beta chains given below trace back to one sample, sequenced in a study of T cells in Graves' hyperthyroidism and ophthalmopathy. Amplification targeted TCR beta CDR3 regions from RNA transcripts. First-round RT-PCR targeting the TCR CDR3 was performed with the HTBI primer set. TCRdb itself ran the multiplex PCR reads through MiXCR, one entry per CDR3 protein. Of around 280,000 distinct CDR3 sequences in the sample, more than 10% were seen once. Input material: blood. These receptors were taken from a woman in her thirties with Graves' hyperthyroidism that later progressed to Graves' ophthalmopathy.

The gene calls are TRBV29-1 and TRBJ1-2; 7 bases line up with TRBD1. The V gene's germline CDR1 is SQVTM and CDR2 ANQGSEA. The CDR3 sequence is 12 residues long. Losses at the gene ends were 7 bases for V and 8 bases for J; bases not matched to a gene: 10. The CDR3 is CSGETGVRGYTF. CDR3 sequence (DNA): TGCAGCGGCGAAACAGGGGTTCGCGGCTACACCTTC.

This clonotype appeared a few times. The chain recombines TRBV19 with TRBJ1-5; the D gene is possibly TRBD1 (5 bases). CDR1 and CDR2 from the germline V gene are LNHDA and SQIVND (reference sequence). With 0 bases removed from V and 6 bases from J, the gap between germline ends came to 15 bases. The length of the CDR3 is 16 residues. The CDR3 sequence: CASSIDPGIPSQPQHF. The CDR3 DNA reads as TGTGCCAGTAGTATAGATCCAGGGATCCCAAGTCAGCCCCAGCATTTT.

The sample holds a few counts of this clonotype. This sequence may be a read error, since a much larger clone differs from it by one base. CDR3 sequence: CASSLSRGLYTEAFF. The CDR3, as DNA: TGTGCCAGCAGTTTATCCAGGGGGCTCTACACTGAAGCTTTCTTT. The chain has TRBV27 and TRBJ1-1, with 8 bases lining up with TRBD1. Trimming removed 0 bases from V and 3 bases from J; junction bases left unmatched: 3. CDR1 is MNHEY and CDR2 is SMNVEV in the germline V gene (reference sequence). The CDR3 runs to 15 residues.

This clonotype was seen ten or more times. V and J are TRBV20-1 and TRBJ1-2, with unresolved D. The CDR3 loop spans 10 amino acids. Germline CDR1 and CDR2: DFQATT and SNEGSKA (reference sequence). V was shortened by 0 bases and J by 8 bases, with 4 bases between the two germline ends. This CDR3 is CSARDGGYTF. CDR3 nucleotide sequence: TGCAGTGCTAGAGATGGGGGCTACACCTTC.